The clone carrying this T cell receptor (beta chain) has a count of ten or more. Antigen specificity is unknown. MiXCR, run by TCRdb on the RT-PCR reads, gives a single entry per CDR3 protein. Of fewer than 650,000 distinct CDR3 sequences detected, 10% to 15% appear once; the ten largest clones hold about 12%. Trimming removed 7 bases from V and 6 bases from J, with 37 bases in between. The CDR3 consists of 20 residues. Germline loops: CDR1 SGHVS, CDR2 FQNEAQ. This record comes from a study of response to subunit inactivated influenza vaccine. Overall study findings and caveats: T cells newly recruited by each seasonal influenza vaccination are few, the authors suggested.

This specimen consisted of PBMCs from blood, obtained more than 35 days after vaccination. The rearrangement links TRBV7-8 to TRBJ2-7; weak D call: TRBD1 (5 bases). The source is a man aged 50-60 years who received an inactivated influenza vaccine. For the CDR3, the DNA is TGTGCCAGCACCCCGCGTGGGGCCCTTAATTTCCGCACCTCCCCCATCGAGCAGTACTTC. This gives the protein CASTPRGALNFRTSPIEQYF.